The table lists the clone carrying this T cell receptor beta chain with a few counts. The sample belongs to a study of blood T cell repertoires in COVID-19. Looking at the study overall: T cells, B-cell-depleted T cells, or PBMCs provided the cDNA or gDNA that served as material.

V shed 6 bases and J shed 7 bases, with 15 bases lying between them. CDR3 length: 13 residues. The germline gives CDR1 KGHSH, CDR2 LQKENI. This table comes from immunoSEQ multiplex PCR, and its TCRdb copy is limited to in-frame clones, with some not included. This sample has 280,000 or so clones, with about nine tenths found just once. This chain joins TRBV18 and TRBJ1-1; D not resolved. This TCR came from a woman aged 60 to 75 with acute or convalescent COVID-19. The sample was peripheral blood. The CDR3 DNA follows: TGTGCCAGCTCTCCCAACACGGGAAATGAAGCTTTCTTT. Translated: CASSPNTGNEAFF.